This TCR beta chain was observed in a study of T cell clonality in common variable immunodeficiency. Only in-frame clones appear in the TCRdb table, and some are missing; sequencing was by immunoSEQ multiplex PCR. The record shows about 35,000 clones for this sample, with no singletons present. CDR1 is SSHAT and CDR2 is FNYEAQ in the germline V gene (reference sequence). This CDR3 comprises 14 residues. Germline trimming cut 5 bases from V and 5 bases from J; bases unmatched to any gene: 8. Patients had low serum IgG, IgA and/or IgM and specific antibody deficiency. Concerning this clone itself: No antigen is known for it. Read coverage stops 3 residues before the CDR3 terminus; the germline J gene supplies the remainder.

Whole-study results and caveats: Compared with controls, CVID subjects had fewer shared TCRbeta clones. Reportedly, TCR beta sequences from common variable immunodeficiency showed fewer deletions and N-nucleotide insertions.

This sequence originates from a human donor with common variable immunodeficiency. The specimen was peripheral blood mononuclear cells. This chain links TRBV7-7 with TRBJ2-7; 8 nucleotides align to TRBD1. CDR3 DNA (partial): TGTGCCAGCAGCCCCACAGGGGGAGGTCACGAG. Protein product: CASSPTGGGHE. The whole CDR3 reads CASSPTGGGHEQYF.